The source of this TCR beta chain is a study of T cell repertoires in cytomegalovirus infection. Study details: In public TCR beta signatures, there were indications of both CMV infection and matching HLA type. Study-wide findings and caveats: Summed frequency of shared TCR beta families picked out CMV carriers who also had the relevant HLA. HLA-C-restricted CMV clonotypes gave the most frequent clonotype in two of eight donors.

Via MiXCR, TCRdb re-called the reads, giving one row per CDR3 protein. The data hold more than 85,000 distinct CDR3 sequences, with more than 20% observed a single time. V was clipped by 0 bases and J by 6 bases, with 14 bases between them. CDR1 SGDLS and CDR2 YYNGEE come from the germline V gene. The CDR3 sequence is 15 residues long. This clonotype was counted between two and nine times. The antigen remains unidentified. This TCR came from a human donor in good health (CMV status not recorded). Some clones in this sample may be carry-over from other donors' samples. The rearrangement links TRBV9 to TRBJ2-3, with D possibly TRBD2 on 5 matching bases. Sequenced sample: CD8+ T cells from PBMCs. The CDR3 nucleotides read TGTGCCAGCAGCGTAGGAGGGAGTGGTGACGATACGCAGTATTTT. The encoded protein is CASSVGGSGDDTQYF.